This T cell receptor (beta chain) is drawn from a study of T cell changes during pregnancy in multiple sclerosis. Unmatched junction bases numbered 11, after V lost 7 bases and J lost 2 bases. The CDR3 consists of 15 residues. The germline gives CDR1 MDHEN, CDR2 SYDVKM. Profiled with immunoSEQ multiplex PCR; TCRdb holds only in-frame clones, not every one. The sample shows about 59,000 clones, 90% to 95% of them seen only once. This clonotype originated in a female donor with multiple sclerosis, enrolled in a pregnancy study. The sample here was CD8+ T cells from peripheral blood mononuclear cells, taken after pregnancy. This sequence joins TRBV28 and TRBJ2-7, with TRBD1 identical over 7 bases. Written as DNA, the CDR3 is TGTGCCAGCACCCCCCGGCCCCAGGGGGCCTACGAGCAGTACTTC. This encodes CASTPRPQGAYEQYF.